This TCR beta chain was sequenced during a study of cytomegalovirus exposure and HLA in healthy donors. Study as a whole: The same platform as the 500 to 700 first-cohort repertoires was used for the 90 to 150 validation repertoires, a later analysis reported. General study findings and limits: According to a subsequent analysis, TCR clusters from the first cohort were inclined to appear together in the 110 or so validation repertoires.

The CDR3 spans 12 residues. Profiling relied on immunoSEQ multiplex PCR, and the TCRdb table lists in-frame clones only, not all of them. The sample shows approximately 60,000 clones, 90% of them seen only once. Remarks on this clone: The antigen is unknown.

The V gene is TRBV21-1, the J gene TRBJ2-7; the table assigns TRBD1, which was not confirmed against the DNA. TRBV21-1 is a pseudogene segment. The sequence was obtained from a man aged 18 to 35 in good health and CMV-seronegative. Sequenced input: PBMCs. The CDR3: CASGQGAYEQYF. The CDR3 DNA reads TGTGCCAGCGGACAGGGCGCCTACGAGCAGTACTTC.